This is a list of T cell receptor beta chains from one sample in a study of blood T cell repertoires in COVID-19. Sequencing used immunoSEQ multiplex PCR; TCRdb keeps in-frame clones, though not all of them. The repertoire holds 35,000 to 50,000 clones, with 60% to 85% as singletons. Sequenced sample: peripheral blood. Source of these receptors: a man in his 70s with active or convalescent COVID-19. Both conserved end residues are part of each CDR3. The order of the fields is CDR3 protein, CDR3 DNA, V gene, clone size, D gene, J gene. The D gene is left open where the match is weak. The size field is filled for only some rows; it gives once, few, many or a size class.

CDR3 protein: CASSTHSNQPQHF
CDR3 DNA: TGTGCCAGTAGTACACATAGCAATCAGCCCCAGCATTTT
V gene: TRBV19
clone size: .
D gene: .
J gene: TRBJ1-5

CDR3 protein: CATSDPRRSGETQYF
CDR3 DNA: TGTGCCACCAGTGATCCCCGACGCTCCGGGGAGACCCAGTACTTC
V gene: TRBV24-1
clone size: once
D gene: .
J gene: TRBJ2-5

CDR3 protein: CASSSGQSGNTIYF
CDR3 DNA: TGTGCCAGCAGCTCGGGACAGTCTGGAAACACCATATATTTT
V gene: TRBV5-4
clone size: .
D gene: TRBD1
J gene: TRBJ1-3

CDR3 protein: CASSLYRGPSYEQYF
CDR3 DNA: TGTGCCAGCAGCCTCTACAGGGGACCCTCCTACGAGCAGTACTTC
V gene: TRBV4-2
clone size: .
D gene: TRBD1
J gene: TRBJ2-7

CDR3 protein: CASIPGGTEELAAYNEQFF
CDR3 DNA: TGTGCCAGCATCCCGGGGGGGACAGAAGAACTCGCGGCCTACAATGAGCAGTTCTTC
V gene: TRBV21-1
clone size: few
D gene: .
J gene: TRBJ2-1

CDR3 protein: CAWSDGLAKNIQYF
CDR3 DNA: TGTGCCTGGAGTGACGGTCTAGCCAAAAACATTCAGTACTTC
V gene: TRBV30
clone size: .
D gene: .
J gene: TRBJ2-4

CDR3 protein: CAISEFLAGAENTGELFF
CDR3 DNA: TGTGCCATCAGTGAGTTTCTAGCGGGGGCCGAGAACACCGGGGAGCTGTTTTTT
V gene: TRBV10-3
clone size: .
D gene: TRBD2
J gene: TRBJ2-2

CDR3 protein: CSASFRVKDEQYF
CDR3 DNA: TGCAGTGCTAGTTTCAGGGTTAAGGACGAGCAGTACTTC
V gene: TRBV20-1
clone size: .
D gene: .
J gene: TRBJ2-7

CDR3 protein: CATSQGQGGEKLFF
CDR3 DNA: TGTGCCACCTCTCAGGGACAGGGTGGGGAAAAACTGTTTTTT
V gene: TRBV28
clone size: .
D gene: TRBD1
J gene: TRBJ1-4

CDR3 protein: CAWSATGSTEAFF
CDR3 DNA: TGTGCCTGGAGTGCGACAGGGAGCACTGAAGCTTTCTTT
V gene: TRBV30
clone size: .
D gene: TRBD1
J gene: TRBJ1-1

CDR3 protein: CAWSSNHEQYF
CDR3 DNA: TGTGCCTGGAGTTCTAACCACGAGCAGTACTTC
V gene: TRBV30
clone size: .
D gene: .
J gene: TRBJ2-7

CDR3 protein: CASSQIQVQGLYGYTF
CDR3 DNA: TGTGCCAGCAGTCAAATCCAAGTTCAGGGTCTCTATGGCTACACCTTC
V gene: TRBV28
clone size: few
D gene: .
J gene: TRBJ1-2

CDR3 protein: CASMETSDTEAFF
CDR3 DNA: TGTGCCAGCATGGAGACGAGTGACACTGAAGCTTTCTTT
V gene: TRBV2
clone size: .
D gene: .
J gene: TRBJ1-1

CDR3 protein: CASSPMWGTGGEETQYF
CDR3 DNA: TGTGCCAGCAGCCCAATGTGGGGGACAGGGGGCGAAGAGACCCAGTACTTC
V gene: TRBV7-8
clone size: .
D gene: TRBD1
J gene: TRBJ2-5

CDR3 protein: CASSFSGTSGGGTDTQYF
CDR3 DNA: TGTGCCAGTAGTTTCTCCGGGACTAGCGGGGGGGGCACAGATACGCAGTATTTT
V gene: TRBV19
clone size: .
D gene: TRBD2
J gene: TRBJ2-3

CDR3 protein: CASSLRLAGGPTDTQYF
CDR3 DNA: TGTGCCAGCAGCTTGCGGCTAGCGGGGGGGCCGACAGATACGCAGTATTTT
V gene: TRBV5-4
clone size: .
D gene: TRBD2
J gene: TRBJ2-3

CDR3 protein: CASSGGTGERTDTQYF
CDR3 DNA: TGCGCCAGCAGCGGAGGGACAGGGGAGCGCACAGATACGCAGTATTTT
V gene: TRBV5-1
clone size: .
D gene: TRBD1
J gene: TRBJ2-3

CDR3 protein: CASNAGQAIDGYTF
CDR3 DNA: TGTGCCAGCAACGCGGGACAGGCTATAGATGGCTACACCTTC
V gene: TRBV7-8
clone size: .
D gene: TRBD1
J gene: TRBJ1-2

CDR3 protein: CASSPEAGGMGNEQFF
CDR3 DNA: TGTGCCAGCAGCCCAGAAGCGGGGGGGATGGGGAATGAGCAGTTCTTC
V gene: TRBV7-6
clone size: .
D gene: TRBD2
J gene: TRBJ2-1

CDR3 protein: CASRMTGYNSPLHF
CDR3 DNA: TGTGCCAGCAGAATGACAGGGTATAATTCACCCCTCCACTTT
V gene: TRBV5-4
clone size: .
D gene: TRBD1
J gene: TRBJ1-6

CDR3 protein: CASSAQGAGEQYF
CDR3 DNA: TGTGCCAGCAGTGCCCAGGGGGCAGGCGAGCAGTACTTC
V gene: TRBV2
clone size: .
D gene: TRBD1
J gene: TRBJ2-7

CDR3 protein: CASSVQNKETQYF
CDR3 DNA: TGTGCCAGCAGTGTACAGAATAAAGAGACCCAGTACTTC
V gene: TRBV2
clone size: .
D gene: .
J gene: TRBJ2-5

CDR3 protein: CVRSPPRAGGGYTF
CDR3 DNA: TGTGTCAGAAGTCCCCCCAGGGCCGGGGGTGGCTACACCTTC
V gene: TRBV7-5
clone size: .
D gene: .
J gene: TRBJ1-2

CDR3 protein: CAWSPPPRRGGEQYF
CDR3 DNA: TGTGCCTGGAGTCCCCCCCCTCGCAGGGGCGGCGAGCAGTACTTC
V gene: TRBV30
clone size: .
D gene: .
J gene: TRBJ2-7

CDR3 protein: CASSAGGQVEQYF
CDR3 DNA: TGTGCCAGCAGCGCAGGGGGACAAGTCGAGCAGTACTTC
V gene: TRBV5-5
clone size: .
D gene: TRBD1
J gene: TRBJ2-7

CDR3 protein: CASSLESVSYGYTF
CDR3 DNA: TGCGCCAGCAGCTTGGAATCTGTCTCCTATGGCTACACCTTC
V gene: TRBV5-1
clone size: .
D gene: .
J gene: TRBJ1-2

CDR3 protein: CATSGADTEAFF
CDR3 DNA: TGTGCCACCAGTGGAGCGGACACTGAAGCTTTCTTT
V gene: TRBV24-1
clone size: once
D gene: .
J gene: TRBJ1-1

CDR3 protein: CASSIQGYEQYF
CDR3 DNA: TGTGCCAGCAGCATACAGGGCTACGAGCAGTACTTC
V gene: TRBV7-9
clone size: few
D gene: .
J gene: TRBJ2-7

CDR3 protein: CATDRGGTDTQYF
CDR3 DNA: TGTGCTACGGACAGGGGAGGGACAGATACGCAGTATTTT
V gene: TRBV30
clone size: .
D gene: TRBD1
J gene: TRBJ2-3

CDR3 protein: CASRPDSSGANVLTF
CDR3 DNA: TGTGCCAGCAGACCGGACAGCTCTGGGGCCAACGTCCTGACTTTC
V gene: TRBV6-1
clone size: few
D gene: .
J gene: TRBJ2-6

CDR3 protein: CASSLGAGDSGPAFF
CDR3 DNA: TGCGCCAGCAGCTTGGGGGCCGGGGACAGTGGCCCAGCTTTCTTT
V gene: TRBV5-1
clone size: .
D gene: TRBD1
J gene: TRBJ1-1

CDR3 protein: CASSFGATGTLNSPLHF
CDR3 DNA: TGTGCCAGCAGCTTCGGAGCCACAGGGACCCTAAATTCACCCCTCCACTTT
V gene: TRBV5-4
clone size: .
D gene: .
J gene: TRBJ1-6

CDR3 protein: CASSLGQDNQPQHF
CDR3 DNA: TGCGCCAGCAGCTTGGGACAGGACAATCAGCCCCAGCATTTT
V gene: TRBV5-1
clone size: .
D gene: .
J gene: TRBJ1-5

CDR3 protein: CASSWSGAVNSPLHF
CDR3 DNA: TGTGCCAGCAGTTGGTCAGGGGCAGTAAATTCACCCCTCCACTTT
V gene: TRBV27
clone size: .
D gene: .
J gene: TRBJ1-6

CDR3 protein: CASSLEGGTEAFF
CDR3 DNA: TGCGCCAGCAGCTTGGAGGGAGGCACTGAAGCTTTCTTT
V gene: TRBV5-1
clone size: few
D gene: .
J gene: TRBJ1-1

CDR3 protein: CASSVGPQNLYEQYF
CDR3 DNA: TGTGCCAGCAGCGTAGGCCCACAGAACCTCTACGAGCAGTACTTC
V gene: TRBV9
clone size: .
D gene: .
J gene: TRBJ2-7

CDR3 protein: CASSEALARQTQYF
CDR3 DNA: TGTGCCAGCAGTGAAGCGCTAGCGAGGCAGACCCAGTACTTC
V gene: TRBV2
clone size: .
D gene: .
J gene: TRBJ2-5

CDR3 protein: CASSFTGSSYNSPLHF
CDR3 DNA: TGTGCCAGCAGCTTTACAGGGAGCTCCTATAATTCACCCCTCCACTTT
V gene: TRBV11-2
clone size: few
D gene: .
J gene: TRBJ1-6

CDR3 protein: CASSSEPGNTIYF
CDR3 DNA: TGTGCCAGCTCATCGGAGCCGGGAAACACCATATATTTT
V gene: TRBV18
clone size: .
D gene: .
J gene: TRBJ1-3

CDR3 protein: CAISESGAANYGYTF
CDR3 DNA: TGTGCCATCAGTGAGTCAGGGGCGGCTAACTATGGCTACACCTTC
V gene: TRBV10-3
clone size: once
D gene: .
J gene: TRBJ1-2

CDR3 protein: CAWSVPGGNTQYF
CDR3 DNA: TGTGCCTGGAGTGTACCTGGAGGGAATACGCAGTATTTT
V gene: TRBV30
clone size: .
D gene: .
J gene: TRBJ2-3

CDR3 protein: CASSQAEGARVDTQYF
CDR3 DNA: TGTGCCAGCAGCCAAGCTGAGGGGGCTAGGGTAGATACGCAGTATTTT
V gene: TRBV4-2
clone size: .
D gene: TRBD1
J gene: TRBJ2-3

CDR3 protein: CASSELETQYF
CDR3 DNA: TGTGCCAGCAGTGAACTCGAGACCCAGTACTTC
V gene: TRBV2
clone size: .
D gene: .
J gene: TRBJ2-5

CDR3 protein: CASSPHSPPDTQYF
CDR3 DNA: TGTGCCAGCAGTCCACACAGTCCCCCAGATACGCAGTATTTT
V gene: TRBV27
clone size: .
D gene: .
J gene: TRBJ2-3

CDR3 protein: CASSLSHQAFF
CDR3 DNA: TGTGCCAGCAGCTTAAGCCATCAAGCTTTCTTT
V gene: TRBV11-2
clone size: few
D gene: .
J gene: TRBJ1-1

CDR3 protein: CASSFRTSGVAYNEQFF
CDR3 DNA: TGCGCCAGCAGCTTCCGGACTAGCGGTGTGGCATACAATGAGCAGTTCTTC
V gene: TRBV4-1
clone size: .
D gene: TRBD2
J gene: TRBJ2-1

CDR3 protein: CAISESFLTGGTEAFF
CDR3 DNA: TGTGCCATCAGTGAGTCCTTTTTGACAGGGGGCACTGAAGCTTTCTTT
V gene: TRBV10-3
clone size: .
D gene: TRBD1
J gene: TRBJ1-1

CDR3 protein: CASNRMGDRGRGYTF
CDR3 DNA: TGTGCCAGCAACAGAATGGGGGACAGGGGTCGTGGCTACACCTTC
V gene: TRBV28
clone size: .
D gene: TRBD1
J gene: TRBJ1-2

CDR3 protein: CASSAGAGLRETQYF
CDR3 DNA: TGTGCCAGCAGCGCCGGCGCGGGGTTGCGAGAGACCCAGTACTTC
V gene: TRBV9
clone size: .
D gene: .
J gene: TRBJ2-5

CDR3 protein: CAAASTGNTIYF
CDR3 DNA: TGTGCCGCGGCCTCGACTGGAAACACCATATATTTT
V gene: TRBV30
clone size: few
D gene: .
J gene: TRBJ1-3

CDR3 protein: CATSRDLQGTNEKLFF
CDR3 DNA: TGTGCCACCAGCAGAGATCTTCAGGGAACTAATGAAAAACTGTTTTTT
V gene: TRBV15
clone size: .
D gene: .
J gene: TRBJ1-4

CDR3 protein: CASSPGSDTQYF
CDR3 DNA: TGTGCCAGCAGCCCAGGGTCAGATACGCAGTATTTT
V gene: TRBV6-5
clone size: .
D gene: .
J gene: TRBJ2-3

CDR3 protein: CASSLHGREQYF
CDR3 DNA: TGTGCCAGCAGTTTACATGGGAGAGAGCAGTACTTC
V gene: TRBV27
clone size: .
D gene: .
J gene: TRBJ2-7

CDR3 protein: CASSVTGQANEKLFF
CDR3 DNA: TGTGCCAGCAGCGTAACGGGACAGGCTAATGAAAAACTGTTTTTT
V gene: TRBV9
clone size: .
D gene: TRBD1
J gene: TRBJ1-4

CDR3 protein: CASSLRGLAGGPCIQYF
CDR3 DNA: TGCGCCAGCAGTCTCCGGGGACTAGCGGGGGGGCCGTGCATTCAGTACTTC
V gene: TRBV23-1
clone size: .
D gene: TRBD2
J gene: TRBJ2-4

CDR3 protein: CASSQRTLGLAVNSYNEQFF
CDR3 DNA: TGCGCCAGCAGCCAAAGGACCCTGGGACTAGCGGTAAACTCCTACAATGAGCAGTTCTTC
V gene: TRBV4-1
clone size: .
D gene: TRBD2
J gene: TRBJ2-1

CDR3 protein: CASSRSGGGETQYF
CDR3 DNA: TGTGCCAGCAGCCGCTCCGGGGGGGGAGAGACCCAGTACTTC
V gene: TRBV13
clone size: .
D gene: TRBD2
J gene: TRBJ2-5

CDR3 protein: CASSFFSGIYEQYF
CDR3 DNA: TGTGCCAGCAGCTTTTTTTCGGGAATCTACGAGCAGTACTTC
V gene: TRBV11-3
clone size: few
D gene: .
J gene: TRBJ2-7

CDR3 protein: CASNQPSTGEQYF
CDR3 DNA: TGTGCCAGCAACCAACCTTCGACTGGCGAGCAGTACTTC
V gene: TRBV21-1
clone size: .
D gene: .
J gene: TRBJ2-7